One sample yielded the 3 T cell receptor beta chains listed below, sequenced in a study of T cells after yellow fever vaccination. TCRdb used MiXCR to reprocess the 5' RACE reads, holding one entry per CDR3 protein. The sample yields a few hundred thousand distinct CDR3 sequences, 4.1% seen once. Specimen: PBMCs, collected 5 days after the yellow fever booster vaccination. The receptors originated from a man between 18 and 29 years old who received the YFV17D yellow fever vaccine.

This sequence joins TRBV12-3 or TRBV12-4 and TRBJ2-7; D unclear. V gave up 4 bases and J gave up 3 bases, with 10 bases separating them. The CDR3 runs 13 residues. CDR3 coding DNA: TGTGCCAGCAGTTCCCGGGCTATCTACGAGCAGTACTTC. This translates into CASSSRAIYEQYF.

Many counts were recorded for this clonotype. This sequence joins TRBV7-2 and TRBJ1-1; 7 bases are a match to TRBD1. The CDR3 spans 14 residues. Losses at the gene ends were 7 bases for V and 1 base for J; bases not matched to a gene: 6. Germline V CDR1 and CDR2: SGHTA, FQGNSA. Here the CDR3 DNA reads TGTGCCAGCACCATGAGGACAGGGAACACTGAAGCTTTCTTT. This translates into CASTMRTGNTEAFF.

V is TRBV28 and J is TRBJ2-5, with D maybe TRBD1 (6 bases). This CDR3 is built from 15 residues. Germline values: CDR1 MDHEN, CDR2 SYDVKM. V was cut by 6 bases and J by 1 base, with 15 bases left in between. The CDR3 region is CASSSPQGPQETQYF. CDR3 nucleotides: TGTGCCAGCAGCTCACCACAGGGACCCCAAGAGACCCAGTACTTC.